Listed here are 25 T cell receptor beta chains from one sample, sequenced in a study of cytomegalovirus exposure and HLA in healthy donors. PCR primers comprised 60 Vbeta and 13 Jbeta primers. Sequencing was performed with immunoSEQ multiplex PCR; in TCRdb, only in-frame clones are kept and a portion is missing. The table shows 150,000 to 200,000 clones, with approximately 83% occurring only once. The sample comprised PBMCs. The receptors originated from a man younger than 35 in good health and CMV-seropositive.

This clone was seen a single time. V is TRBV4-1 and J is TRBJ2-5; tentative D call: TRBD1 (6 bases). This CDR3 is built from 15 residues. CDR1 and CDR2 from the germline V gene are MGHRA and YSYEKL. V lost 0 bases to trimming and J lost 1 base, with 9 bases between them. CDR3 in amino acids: CASSQDSQGQETQYF. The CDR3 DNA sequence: TGCGCCAGCAGCCAAGATTCACAGGGCCAAGAGACCCAGTACTTC.

CDR3 loop: CATSGTGHQPQHF. The CDR3 DNA is TGTGCCACCTCCGGGACAGGGCATCAGCCCCAGCATTTT. The chain joins TRBV21-1 to TRBJ1-5; no check of the table's D call, TRBD1, against the DNA was made. TRBV21-1 is recorded as a pseudogene. This CDR3 comprises 13 residues.

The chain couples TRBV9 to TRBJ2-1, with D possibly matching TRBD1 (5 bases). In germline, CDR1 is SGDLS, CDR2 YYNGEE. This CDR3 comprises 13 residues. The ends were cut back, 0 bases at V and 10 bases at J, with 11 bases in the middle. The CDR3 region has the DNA TGTGCCAGCAGCGTAGATCCGGCAGGGGAGCAGTTCTTC. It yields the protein CASSVDPAGEQFF. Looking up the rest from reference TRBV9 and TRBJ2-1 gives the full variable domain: DSGVTQTPKHLITATGQRVTLRCSPRSGDLSVYWYQQSLDQGLQFLIQYYNGEERAKGNILERFSAQQFPDLHSELNLSSLELGDSALYFCASSVDPAGEQFFGPGTRLTVL.

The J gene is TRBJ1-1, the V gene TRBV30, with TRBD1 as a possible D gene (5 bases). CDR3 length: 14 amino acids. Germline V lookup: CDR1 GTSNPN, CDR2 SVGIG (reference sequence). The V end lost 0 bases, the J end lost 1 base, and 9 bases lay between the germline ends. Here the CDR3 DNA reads TGTGCCTGGAGTGTCCAGGGCCCGAACACTGAAGCTTTCTTT. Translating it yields CAWSVQGPNTEAFF.

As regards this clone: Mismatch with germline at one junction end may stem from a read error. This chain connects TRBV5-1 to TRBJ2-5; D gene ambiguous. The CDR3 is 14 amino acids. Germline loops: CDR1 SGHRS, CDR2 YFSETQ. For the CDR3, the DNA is TGCGCCAGCAGCTTGGTAGCCAAACAAGAGGCCCAGTACTTC. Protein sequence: CASSLVAKQEAQYF.

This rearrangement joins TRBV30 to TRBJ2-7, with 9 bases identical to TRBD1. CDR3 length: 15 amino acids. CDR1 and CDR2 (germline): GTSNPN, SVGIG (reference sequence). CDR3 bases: TGTGCGGGGAATAACCGGCGGGACAGGGCCTACGAGCAGTACTTC. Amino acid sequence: CAGNNRRDRAYEQYF.

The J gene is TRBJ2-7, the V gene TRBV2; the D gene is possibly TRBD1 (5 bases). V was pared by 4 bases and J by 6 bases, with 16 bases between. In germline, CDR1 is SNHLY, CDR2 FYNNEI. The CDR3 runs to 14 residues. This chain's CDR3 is CASSVNSQGGEQYF. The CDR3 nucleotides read TGTGCCAGCAGTGTCAATTCGCAGGGCGGCGAGCAGTACTTC.

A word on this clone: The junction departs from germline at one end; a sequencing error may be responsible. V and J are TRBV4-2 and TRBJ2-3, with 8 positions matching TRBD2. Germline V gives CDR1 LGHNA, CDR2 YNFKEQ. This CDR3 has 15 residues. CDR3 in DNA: TGTGCCAGCAGTCAAGGGAGCGGGGGAACGAATACGCAGTATTTT. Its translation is CASSQGSGGTNTQYF.

The CDR3 nucleotides are TGCGCCAGCAGCTTGGAACAGGGGGGTGAAAAACTGTTTTTT. Protein: CASSLEQGGEKLFF. The chain carries TRBV5-1 and TRBJ1-4; TRBD1 aligns across 8 bases. CDR1 is SGHRS and CDR2 is YFSETQ in the germline V gene. With 0 bases clipped from V and 7 bases from J, the junction kept 2 bases outside the gene matches. The CDR3 runs to 14 residues.

CDR3 protein: CASSLEGTQGIWGNTIYF. As DNA, the CDR3 is TGTGCCAGCAGCTTAGAGGGGACACAGGGGATCTGGGGAAACACCATATATTTT. This chain links TRBV7-2 with TRBJ1-3, with 7 bases lining up with TRBD1. The germline gives CDR1 SGHTA, CDR2 FQGNSA. This CDR3 region has 18 residues. J was trimmed by 4 bases and V by 1 base; bases with no gene match: 13.

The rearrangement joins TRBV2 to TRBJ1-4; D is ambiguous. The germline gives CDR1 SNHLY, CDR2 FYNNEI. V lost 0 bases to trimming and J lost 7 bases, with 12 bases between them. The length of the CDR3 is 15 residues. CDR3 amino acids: CASSEALPFGEKLFF. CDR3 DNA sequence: TGTGCCAGCAGTGAAGCGCTTCCTTTCGGTGAAAAACTGTTTTTT. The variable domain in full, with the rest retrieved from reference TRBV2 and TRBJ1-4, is EPEVTQTPSHQVTQMGQEVILRCVPISNHLYFYWYRQILGQKVEFLVSFYNNEISEKSEIFDDQFSVERPDGSNFTLKIRSTKLEDSAMYFCASSEALPFGEKLFFGSGTQLSVL.

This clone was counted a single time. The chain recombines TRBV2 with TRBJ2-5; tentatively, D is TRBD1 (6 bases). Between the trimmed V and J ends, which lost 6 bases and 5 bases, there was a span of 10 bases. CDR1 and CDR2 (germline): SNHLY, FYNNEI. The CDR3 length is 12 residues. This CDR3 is CASRAQGETQYF. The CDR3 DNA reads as TGTGCCAGCAGAGCCCAGGGGGAGACCCAGTACTTC.

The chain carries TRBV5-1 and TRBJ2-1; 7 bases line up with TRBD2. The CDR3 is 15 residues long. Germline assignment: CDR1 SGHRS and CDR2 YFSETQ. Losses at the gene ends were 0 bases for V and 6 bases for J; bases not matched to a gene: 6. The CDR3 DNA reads TGCGCCAGCAGCTTGGTACGGGAGGTGGGCAATGAGCAGTTCTTC. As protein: CASSLVREVGNEQFF. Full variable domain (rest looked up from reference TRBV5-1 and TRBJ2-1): KAGVTQTPRYLIKTRGQQVTLSCSPISGHRSVSWYQQTPGQGLQFLFEYFSETQRNKGNFPGRFSGRQFSNSRSEMNVSTLELGDSALYLCASSLVREVGNEQFFGPGTRLTVL.

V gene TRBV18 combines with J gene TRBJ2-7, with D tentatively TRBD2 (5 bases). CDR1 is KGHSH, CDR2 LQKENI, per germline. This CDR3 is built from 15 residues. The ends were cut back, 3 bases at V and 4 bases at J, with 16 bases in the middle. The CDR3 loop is CASSPPGEGVYEQYF. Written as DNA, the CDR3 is TGTGCCAGCTCACCGCCCGGAGAGGGTGTATACGAGCAGTACTTC.

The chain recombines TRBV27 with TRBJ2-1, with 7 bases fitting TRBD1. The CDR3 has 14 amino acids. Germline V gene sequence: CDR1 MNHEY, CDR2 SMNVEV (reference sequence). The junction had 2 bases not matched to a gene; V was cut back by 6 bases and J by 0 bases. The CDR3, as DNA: TGTGCCAGCAGCAGGGACAGCTCCTACAATGAGCAGTTCTTC. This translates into CASSRDSSYNEQFF.

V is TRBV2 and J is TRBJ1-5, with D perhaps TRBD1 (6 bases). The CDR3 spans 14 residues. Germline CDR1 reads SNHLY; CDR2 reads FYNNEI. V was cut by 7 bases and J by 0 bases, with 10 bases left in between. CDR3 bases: TGTGCCAGCAACAGGGTTTATAGCAATCAGCCCCAGCATTTT. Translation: CASNRVYSNQPQHF.

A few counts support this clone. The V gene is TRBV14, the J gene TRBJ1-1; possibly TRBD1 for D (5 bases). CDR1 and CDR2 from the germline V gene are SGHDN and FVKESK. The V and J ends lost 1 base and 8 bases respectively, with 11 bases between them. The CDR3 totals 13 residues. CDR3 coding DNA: TGTGCCAGCAGCCAAGTTGGGGGGGGAGAAGCTTTCTTT. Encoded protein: CASSQVGGGEAFF.

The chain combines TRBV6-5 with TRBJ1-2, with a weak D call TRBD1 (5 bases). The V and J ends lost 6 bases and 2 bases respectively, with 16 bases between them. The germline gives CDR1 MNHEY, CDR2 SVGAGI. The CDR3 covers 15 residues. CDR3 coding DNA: TGTGCCAGCAGCCGGGCGGGGGAGCGGAACTATGGCTACACCTTC. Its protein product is CASSRAGERNYGYTF.

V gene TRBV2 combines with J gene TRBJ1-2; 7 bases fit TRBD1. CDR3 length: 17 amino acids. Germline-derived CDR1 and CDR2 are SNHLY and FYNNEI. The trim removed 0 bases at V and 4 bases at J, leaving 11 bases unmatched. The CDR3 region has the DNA TGTGCCAGCAGTGAAGCGGATTTAGGGGGCAGAGGCTATGGCTACACCTTC. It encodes CASSEADLGGRGYGYTF.

The CDR3 spells CASSLDPGNEQYF. DNA of the CDR3: TGTGCCAGCAGCTTGGATCCGGGTAACGAGCAGTACTTC. The chain recombines TRBV5-8 with TRBJ2-7, with D hard to call. The CDR3 has 13 residues. Trimming stripped 0 bases from V and 5 bases from J, with 9 bases between. Germline assignment: CDR1 SGHTS and CDR2 YDEGEE.

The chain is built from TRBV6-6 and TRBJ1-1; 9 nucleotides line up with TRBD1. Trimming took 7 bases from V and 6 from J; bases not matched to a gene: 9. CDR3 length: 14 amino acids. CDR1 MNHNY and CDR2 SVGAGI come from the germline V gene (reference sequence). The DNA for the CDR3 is TGTGCCAGCACCCCGGGACAGGGCGACCCTGAAGCTTTCTTT. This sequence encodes CASTPGQGDPEAFF.

CDR3 sequence reads: CASSEGGGEAFF. The CDR3 region has the DNA TGTGCCAGCAGTGAAGGGGGGGGTGAAGCTTTCTTT. The chain uses TRBV2 and TRBJ1-1; weak D call: TRBD1 (5 bases). Germline V gives CDR1 SNHLY, CDR2 FYNNEI. CDR3 size: 12 residues. V lost 1 base to trimming and J lost 7 bases, with 7 bases between them.

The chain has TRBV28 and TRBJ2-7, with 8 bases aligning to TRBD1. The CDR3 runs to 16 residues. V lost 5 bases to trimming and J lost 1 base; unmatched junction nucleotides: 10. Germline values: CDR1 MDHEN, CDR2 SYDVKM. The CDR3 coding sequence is TGTGCCAGCAGTCGTCGGGTTTGGACAGGGTCCTACGAGCAGTACTTC. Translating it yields CASSRRVWTGSYEQYF.

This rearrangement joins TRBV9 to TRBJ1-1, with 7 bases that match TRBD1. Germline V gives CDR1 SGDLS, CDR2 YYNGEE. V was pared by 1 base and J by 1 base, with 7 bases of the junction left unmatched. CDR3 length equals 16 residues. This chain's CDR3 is CASSVTAGGANTEAFF. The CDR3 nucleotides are TGTGCCAGCAGCGTAACCGCAGGGGGTGCGAACACTGAAGCTTTCTTT.

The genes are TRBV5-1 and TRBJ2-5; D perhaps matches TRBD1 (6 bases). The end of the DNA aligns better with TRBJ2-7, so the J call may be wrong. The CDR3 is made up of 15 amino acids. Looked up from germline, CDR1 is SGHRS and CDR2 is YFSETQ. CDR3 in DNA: TGCGCCAGCAGCTTGGTTGTACAGGGAGAAGACGAGCAGTACTTC. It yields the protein CASSLVVQGEDEQYF.